The 22 T cell receptor beta chains below were found in one sample sequenced in a study of control samples from healthy donors and cancer patients. Only in-frame clones appear in the TCRdb table, and some are missing; sequencing was by immunoSEQ multiplex PCR. The sample has 130,000 or so clones, 92% seen once. The sample comprised blood. The receptor set was obtained from a man younger than 35 in good health.

This sequence joins TRBV6-5 and TRBJ1-4; TRBD1 matches at 8 bases. Unmatched junction bases numbered 7, after V lost 6 bases and J lost 4 bases. The CDR3 length is 15 residues. The germline V gene has CDR1 MNHEY and CDR2 SVGAGI. CDR3 amino acids: CASSGQGQVNEKLFF. In DNA, the CDR3 is TGTGCCAGCAGCGGACAGGGTCAGGTTAATGAAAAACTGTTTTTT.

The J gene is TRBJ2-1, the V gene TRBV6-1; tentatively, D is TRBD1 (6 bases). Trimming left V 3 bases short and J 6 bases short, with 12 bases between. This CDR3 comprises 14 residues. The V gene's germline CDR1 is MNHNS and CDR2 SASEGT. The CDR3 bases are TGTGCCAGCAGTGAGGGGGCCGAGTTCAATGAGCAGTTCTTC. Amino acid sequence: CASSEGAEFNEQFF.

The J gene is TRBJ2-7, the V gene TRBV24-1, with 8 bases aligning to TRBD1. J lost 0 bases, V lost 1 base, and 16 bases had no gene match. CDR1 and CDR2 from the germline V gene are KGHDR and SFDVKD. The CDR3 is 20 amino acids. The DNA for the CDR3 is TGTGCCACCAGTGATTTTTGGGGCAGGGGGCCAAACCCAAGCTCCTACGAGCAGTACTTC. This gives the protein CATSDFWGRGPNPSSYEQYF.

This chain joins TRBV5-6 and TRBJ1-1, with D perhaps matching TRBD1 (5 bases). Trimming shortened V by 4 bases and J by 1 base, and 14 bases separated the two germline ends. In germline, CDR1 is SGHDT, CDR2 YYEEEE. The CDR3 covers 15 residues. The CDR3 protein is CASSPRGRQNTEAFF. CDR3 nucleotide sequence: TGTGCCAGCAGCCCCCGGGGCCGGCAGAACACTGAAGCTTTCTTT.

This chain links TRBV4-1 with TRBJ1-1; maybe TRBD1 (6 bases). CDR1 is MGHRA and CDR2 is YSYEKL in the germline V gene. The CDR3 has 12 residues. V shed 3 bases and J shed 5 bases, with 7 bases lying between them. CDR3 nucleotides: TGCGCCAGCAGCCACGGACAGACTGAAGCTTTCTTT. Protein sequence: CASSHGQTEAFF.

In nucleotides, the CDR3 is TGTGCCAGCAGCTTAGACAGGTCGTCCTCTGGAAACACCATATATTTT. This codes for CASSLDRSSSGNTIYF. The chain is built from TRBV11-2 and TRBJ1-3; no definite D call. This CDR3 is 16 amino acids long. In germline, CDR1 is SGHAT, CDR2 FQNNGV. Trimming stripped 0 bases from V and 0 bases from J, with 9 bases between. Full variable domain (rest looked up from reference TRBV11-2 and TRBJ1-3): EAGVAQSPRYKIIEKRQSVAFWCNPISGHATLYWYQQILGQGPKLLIQFQNNGVVDDSQLPKDRFSAERLKGVDSTLKIQPAKLEDSAVYLCASSLDRSSSGNTIYFGEGSWLTVV.

The chain couples TRBV6-6 to TRBJ1-1; maybe TRBD1 (5 bases). Germline V gene sequence: CDR1 MNHNY, CDR2 SVGAGI (reference sequence). The CDR3 sequence is 15 residues long. V was clipped by 0 bases and J by 4 bases, with 12 bases between them. CDR3 sequence reads: CASSYSNQGPTEAFF. CDR3 sequence (DNA): TGTGCCAGCAGTTACTCGAATCAGGGACCCACTGAAGCTTTCTTT.

The CDR3 here is CASSPGLAELQETQYF. The CDR3 DNA reads TGCGCCAGCAGCCCCGGACTAGCGGAACTACAAGAGACCCAGTACTTC. The chain joins TRBV5-1 to TRBJ2-5; 10 bases match TRBD2. Trimming took 4 bases from V and 2 from J; bases not matched to a gene: 8. Germline values: CDR1 SGHRS, CDR2 YFSETQ. This CDR3 region has 16 residues.

The chain joins TRBV5-6 to TRBJ2-1; no clear D gene. V dropped 5 bases and J dropped 3 bases, with 6 bases sitting between them. The CDR3 extends over 12 amino acids. Germline V gene sequence: CDR1 SGHDT, CDR2 YYEEEE. Here the CDR3 reads CASRLNYNEQFF. The CDR3 DNA reads as TGTGCCAGCAGACTAAACTACAATGAGCAGTTCTTC.

The V gene is TRBV5-4, the J gene TRBJ2-3; 14 positions agree with TRBD2. Germline CDR1 and CDR2: SGHNT and YYREEE (reference sequence). The CDR3 is 17 residues long. V lost 4 bases and J lost 2; bases outside the gene matches: 6. CDR3 bases: TGTGCCAGCAGCCCCTGGACTAGCGGGGGGACCACAGATACGCAGTATTTT. Its translation: CASSPWTSGGTTDTQYF.

The CDR3 region has the DNA TGTGCCAGCAGCCTAGACGGGGGCTTTAATGGCTACACCTTC. Protein sequence: CASSLDGGFNGYTF. The chain has TRBV6-2 or TRBV6-3 and TRBJ1-2, with D maybe TRBD1 (6 bases). The CDR3 is made up of 14 amino acids. Trimming removed 6 bases from V and 6 bases from J, with 17 bases in between. Per the germline V gene, CDR1 is MNHEY and CDR2 is SVGEGT.

V is TRBV5-5 and J is TRBJ1-4, with D unresolved. The CDR3 consists of 14 residues. V was pared by 4 bases and J by 0 bases, with 7 bases between. Germline V gene data show CDR1 as SGHKS and CDR2 as YYEKEE (reference sequence). The CDR3 region is CASSASTTNEKLFF. CDR3 DNA sequence: TGTGCCAGCAGCGCTTCCACAACTAATGAAAAACTGTTTTTT.

This sequence joins TRBV5-6 and TRBJ1-2; D might be TRBD1 (5 bases). The CDR3 has 15 residues. Germline lookup yields CDR1 SGHDT and CDR2 YYEEEE. Trimming took 1 base from V and 3 from J, leaving 13 bases between them. The CDR3: CASSLKGIGYYGYTF. CDR3 DNA sequence: TGTGCCAGCAGCTTGAAGGGGATTGGGTACTATGGCTACACCTTC.

The gene calls are TRBV5-6 and TRBJ2-5; D possibly corresponds to TRBD2 (6 bases). V was clipped by 6 bases and J by 5 bases, with 20 bases between them. Germline V gene sequence: CDR1 SGHDT, CDR2 YYEEEE. The CDR3 is made up of 15 amino acids. This chain's CDR3 is CASNPGTGGAETQYF. The CDR3 nucleotides read TGTGCCAGCAACCCAGGGACTGGCGGGGCGGAGACCCAGTACTTC.

The chain links TRBV5-5 to TRBJ1-6; D unresolved. Germline CDR1 and CDR2: SGHKS and YYEKEE (reference sequence). The CDR3 spans 18 residues. Between the trimmed V and J ends, which lost 2 bases and 6 bases, there was a span of 21 bases. In DNA form, the CDR3 reads TGTGCCAGCAGCTTCGTCGGGTCAGGCCCCCGGATTAATTCACCCCTCCACTTT. It yields the protein CASSFVGSGPRINSPLHF.

The chain is built from TRBV5-1 and TRBJ2-3, with 9 bases lining up with TRBD2. Germline V lookup: CDR1 SGHRS, CDR2 YFSETQ. The V and J ends lost 4 bases and 0 bases, in that order; junction bases with no gene match: 3. The CDR3 spans 15 residues. The CDR3 sequence: CASSRLAGSTDTQYF. The CDR3 nucleotides read TGCGCCAGCAGCAGGCTAGCGGGGAGCACAGATACGCAGTATTTT.

The rearrangement joins TRBV15 to TRBJ1-3, with TRBD1 matching 10 bases. Germline assignment: CDR1 LNHNV and CDR2 YYDKDF (reference sequence). The CDR3 has 18 residues. The V and J ends lost 1 base and 0 bases, in that order; junction bases with no gene match: 6. The CDR3 loop is CATSRGTGTGDSGNTIYF. CDR3 nucleotide sequence: TGTGCCACCAGCAGAGGAACCGGGACAGGGGACTCTGGAAACACCATATATTTT.

This chain links TRBV6-5 with TRBJ1-2, with D hard to call. In germline, CDR1 is MNHEY, CDR2 SVGAGI. The CDR3 is 13 residues long. V lost 6 bases and J lost 4, with 12 bases in between. The CDR3 here is CASSARTLYGYTF. For the CDR3, the DNA is TGTGCCAGCAGCGCAAGGACCCTCTATGGCTACACCTTC.

This clone was recorded only once. The CDR3 region is CASSPPSRGWLNTGELFF. As DNA, the CDR3 is TGTGCCAGCAGCCCGCCGTCGCGGGGCTGGTTGAACACCGGGGAGCTGTTTTTT. The chain uses TRBV7-2 and TRBJ2-2; perhaps TRBD2 as D (6 bases). V shed 5 bases and J shed 1 base, with 20 bases lying between them. This CDR3 comprises 18 residues. Looked up from germline, CDR1 is SGHTA and CDR2 is FQGNSA.

This chain links TRBV6-2 or TRBV6-3 with TRBJ2-4, with a tentative D call TRBD1 (5 bases). CDR1 and CDR2 from the germline V gene are MNHEY and SVGEGT. This CDR3 spans 14 amino acids. Trimming took 1 base from V and 8 from J, leaving 12 bases between them. The CDR3 reads CASSYWPGSDIQYF. The CDR3 DNA reads TGTGCCAGCAGTTACTGGCCAGGGTCAGACATTCAGTACTTC.

The rearrangement uses TRBV6-5 and TRBJ2-7; D tentatively fits TRBD1 or TRBD2 (5 bases each). Deletions cut 5 bases from V and 2 bases from J, with 13 bases between. This CDR3 spans 14 amino acids. Germline lookup yields CDR1 MNHEY and CDR2 SVGAGI. CDR3 residues: CASSPRDGTYEQYF. The CDR3 DNA is TGTGCCAGCAGTCCCCGGGACGGCACCTACGAGCAGTACTTC.

This sequence joins TRBV14 and TRBJ1-1, with 8 bases matching TRBD1. Trimming cost V 0 bases and J 0 bases; bases outside gene matches: 6. The V gene's germline CDR1 is SGHDN and CDR2 FVKESK. The CDR3 runs 17 residues. CDR3 amino acids: CASSQDQGALLNTEAFF. Written as DNA, the CDR3 is TGTGCCAGCAGCCAAGATCAGGGGGCCCTCTTGAACACTGAAGCTTTCTTT.